Presented here are 16 T cell receptor beta chains from one specimen sequenced in a study of blood T cell repertoires in COVID-19. The repertoire was sequenced with immunoSEQ multiplex PCR; TCRdb's copy has only in-frame clones and lacks some. The sample holds more than 100,000 clones; 65% to 85% are singletons and the top ten take 4.5%. The sequenced sample consisted of peripheral blood. These TCRs come from a woman aged 65 to 85 with acute or convalescent COVID-19.

The chain recombines TRBV5-5 with TRBJ1-5, with D possibly matching TRBD1 (6 bases). Germline V gene lookup returns CDR1 SGHKS and CDR2 YYEKEE (reference sequence). CDR3 length: 17 amino acids. Trimming removed 4 bases from V and 2 bases from J, with 19 bases in between. The CDR3 is CASSTDQGTRGNQPQHF. The CDR3 DNA sequence: TGTGCCAGCAGCACAGATCAGGGGACGAGGGGCAATCAGCCCCAGCATTTT.

As for this clone: Other DNA sequences in this sample translate to the same CDR3. The chain's CDR3 is CASSIGTSNYGYTF. The CDR3 DNA reads as TGTGCCAGTAGTATAGGGACATCTAACTATGGCTACACCTTC. The V and J genes are TRBV19 and TRBJ1-2; the D gene is possibly TRBD1 (5 bases). Germline V CDR1 and CDR2: LNHDA, SQIVND (reference sequence). The CDR3 sequence is 14 residues long. The V and J ends lost 1 base and 0 bases respectively, with 6 bases between them.

The chain is built from TRBV6-5 and TRBJ1-2; D remains unclear. The CDR3 totals 15 residues. Deletions cut 0 bases from V and 0 bases from J, with 8 bases between. Per germline, CDR1 MNHEY and CDR2 SVGAGI. The CDR3 region has the DNA TGTGCCAGCAGTTACTCAGGGAGTCCTAACTATGGCTACACCTTC. It is translated as CASSYSGSPNYGYTF.

The chain is built from TRBV4-1 and TRBJ2-2; 11 bases are shared with TRBD2. The germline V gene has CDR1 MGHRA and CDR2 YSYEKL. V gave up 0 bases and J gave up 5 bases; unmatched junction bases: 11. The CDR3 loop spans 19 amino acids. This chain's CDR3 is CASSQDVLAGGLDTGELFF. The CDR3 coding sequence is TGCGCCAGCAGCCAAGATGTTCTAGCGGGGGGCTTGGATACCGGGGAGCTGTTTTTT.

The gene calls are TRBV30 and TRBJ1-1, with D perhaps matching TRBD1 (6 bases). The ends were cut back, 3 bases at V and 3 bases at J, with 11 bases in the middle. CDR1 is GTSNPN, CDR2 SVGIG, per germline (reference sequence). This CDR3 has 13 amino acids. CDR3 sequence: CAWRSDSYTEAFF. In DNA form, the CDR3 reads TGTGCCTGGAGATCGGACAGCTACACTGAAGCTTTCTTT.

This chain links TRBV30 with TRBJ1-3; TRBD1 might be the D (5 bases). The germline V gene encodes CDR1 GTSNPN and CDR2 SVGIG (reference sequence). This CDR3 region has 13 residues. V lost 4 bases, J lost 4 bases, and 11 bases lay in between. Written as DNA, the CDR3 is TGTGCCTGGACCCCACAGGCAGGAAACACCATATATTTT. Translated, it gives CAWTPQAGNTIYF.

V is TRBV7-2 and J is TRBJ2-2; perhaps TRBD2 as D (7 bases). The germline gives CDR1 SGHTA, CDR2 FQGNSA. Trimming cost V 5 bases and J 1 base, with 14 bases left between them. The CDR3 spans 16 residues. The CDR3 sequence: CASSGTGGQNTGELFF. CDR3 coding DNA: TGTGCCAGCAGCGGAACGGGGGGACAGAACACCGGGGAGCTGTTTTTT.

This clone was picked up a small number of times. J is TRBJ1-2 and V is TRBV10-3; 9 bases align to TRBD1. CDR3 size: 13 residues. Looked up from germline, CDR1 is ENHRY and CDR2 is SYGVKD. V shed 7 bases, J shed 6 bases, and the junction held 6 bases outside the gene matches. The CDR3 is CAIKRTGENGYTF. CDR3 DNA sequence: TGTGCCATCAAGAGGACAGGGGAAAATGGCTACACCTTC.

This rearrangement joins TRBV7-6 to TRBJ2-3; weak D call: TRBD2 (5 bases). The CDR3 has 16 amino acids. The germline V gene has CDR1 SGHVS and CDR2 FNYEAQ. V was trimmed by 5 bases and J by 4 bases, leaving 19 bases between them. Written as DNA, the CDR3 is TGTGCCAGCAGCCCTAGTGTGTGGCCCGGGGCAGATACGCAGTATTTT. Protein: CASSPSVWPGADTQYF.

This clone came up once. One junction end disagrees with the germline gene, perhaps due to a read error. The chain has TRBV5-6 and TRBJ1-2; D remains unclear. The CDR3 is 13 amino acids. Per the germline V gene, CDR1 is SGHDT and CDR2 is YYEEEE. CDR3 nucleotides: TGTGCCAGCAGCTTCCCGGGGATCGAAGGCTACATCTTC. It yields the protein CASSFPGIEGYIF.

The V call is TRBV5-1, the J call TRBJ1-6; 9 bases match TRBD1. The germline V gene encodes CDR1 SGHRS and CDR2 YFSETQ. This CDR3 is 17 amino acids long. Germline trimming cut 4 bases from V and 0 bases from J; bases unmatched to any gene: 5. The CDR3 sequence: CASSPGQGYSYNSPLHF. The CDR3 DNA follows: TGCGCCAGCAGCCCAGGACAGGGGTACTCCTATAATTCACCCCTCCACTTT.

The chain joins TRBV18 to TRBJ1-2; 7 bases are shared with TRBD1. The V gene's germline CDR1 is KGHSH and CDR2 LQKENI. V shed 3 bases, J shed 4 bases, and the junction held 5 bases outside the gene matches. CDR3 length equals 14 residues. The CDR3 nucleotides are TGTGCCAGCTCACCCGACGACAGGGTCTATGGCTACACCTTC. Encoded protein: CASSPDDRVYGYTF.

The chain carries TRBV6-6 and TRBJ2-7; 7 nucleotides align to TRBD1. Germline trimming cut 10 bases from V and 0 bases from J; bases unmatched to any gene: 15. Germline V gene data show CDR1 as MNHNY and CDR2 as SVGAGI (reference sequence). The CDR3 has 16 amino acids. CDR3: CATSQGGLRSSYEQYV. The CDR3 region has the DNA TGTGCCACCTCACAAGGGGGCCTTAGGAGCTCCTACGAGCAGTACGTC.

CDR3 sequence: CASGRDLNVQETQYF. The CDR3 nucleotides read TGCGCCAGCGGACGGGACTTAAATGTTCAAGAGACCCAGTACTTC. The chain links TRBV10-2 to TRBJ2-5; a weak D match, TRBD2 (6 bases). This CDR3 has 15 residues. Germline V gene sequence: CDR1 WSHSY, CDR2 SAAADI. V lost 8 bases to trimming and J lost 2 bases, with 18 bases between them.

V gene TRBV12-3 or TRBV12-4 combines with J gene TRBJ1-2; no definite D call. This CDR3 has 13 residues. V lost 2 bases to trimming and J lost 4 bases, with 8 bases between them. This chain's CDR3 is CASSLSAGYGYTF. Here the CDR3 DNA reads TGTGCCAGCAGTTTATCGGCGGGCTATGGCTACACCTTC.

This clone was seen more than once but under ten times. V and J are TRBV23-1 and TRBJ1-5; D is perhaps TRBD1 (5 bases). TRBV23-1 is labeled an ORF, and its function is uncertain. V was cut by 3 bases and J by 5 bases, with 14 bases left in between. The CDR3 sequence is 15 residues long. The CDR3 bases are TGCGCCAGCAGTCAGGGGGAGGCCAGGGATCAGCCCCAGCATTTT. It specifies CASSQGEARDQPQHF.